The TCR beta chain described here comes from a study of early T cells in non-severe SARS-CoV-2 infection. Whole-study context: Sequencing of unsorted whole blood was done on bulk RNA, leaving chains unpaired.

This CDR3 has 14 residues. V dropped 6 bases and J dropped 4 bases, with 15 bases sitting between them. The V gene's germline CDR1 is KGHSH and CDR2 LQKENI. Unique molecular identifiers tagged individual cDNA molecules. TCRdb analysed the 5' RACE reads with MiXCR anew, one entry per CDR3 protein. In the table there are under 35,000 distinct CDR3 sequences, roughly 6.6% of which are singletons. With regard to this clonotype: The antigen remains undetermined.

Study outcomes and limitations: Anti-spike CD8 responses were favored by VDJdb matching, which missed private and CD4 specificities.

The sample taken for sequencing was whole blood. The V call is TRBV18, the J call TRBJ1-1; D may be TRBD1 (5 bases). The TCR sequence derives from an adult who was a healthcare worker with PCR-confirmed SARS-CoV-2 infection or an uninfected control (not recorded which). This chain's CDR3 is CASSLGRGVTEAFF. The CDR3 DNA is TGTGCCAGCTCCTTGGGGAGGGGTGTCACTGAAGCTTTCTTT. Filled out from reference TRBV18 and TRBJ1-1, the complete variable domain reads NAGVMQNPRHLVRRRGQEARLRCSPMKGHSHVYWYRQLPEEGLKFMVYLQKENIIDESGMPKERFSAEFPKEGPSILRIQQVVRGDSAAYFCASSLGRGVTEAFFGQGTRLTVV.